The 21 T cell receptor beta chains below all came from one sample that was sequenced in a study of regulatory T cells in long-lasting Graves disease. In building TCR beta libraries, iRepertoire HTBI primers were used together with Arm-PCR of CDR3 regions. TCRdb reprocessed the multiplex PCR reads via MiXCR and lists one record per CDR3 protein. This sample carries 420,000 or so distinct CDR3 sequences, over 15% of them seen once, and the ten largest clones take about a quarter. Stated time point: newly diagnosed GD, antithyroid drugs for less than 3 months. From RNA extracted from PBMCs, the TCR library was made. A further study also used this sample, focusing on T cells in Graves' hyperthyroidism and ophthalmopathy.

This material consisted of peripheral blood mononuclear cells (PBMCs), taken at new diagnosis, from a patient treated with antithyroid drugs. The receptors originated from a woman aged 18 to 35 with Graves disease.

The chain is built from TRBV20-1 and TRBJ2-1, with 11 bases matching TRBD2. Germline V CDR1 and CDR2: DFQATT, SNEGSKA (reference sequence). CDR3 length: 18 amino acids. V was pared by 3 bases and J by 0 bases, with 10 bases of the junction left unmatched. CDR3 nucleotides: TGCAGTGCTAGGTCCCGGACTAGCGGGTCCACCTCCTACAATGAGCAGTTCTTC. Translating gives CSARSRTSGSTSYNEQFF.

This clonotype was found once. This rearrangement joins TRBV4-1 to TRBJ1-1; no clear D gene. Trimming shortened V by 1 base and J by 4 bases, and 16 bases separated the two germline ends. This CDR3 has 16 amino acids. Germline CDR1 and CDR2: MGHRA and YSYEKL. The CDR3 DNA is TGCGCCAGCAGCCAAGCGATAACGAGCGGAATCACTGAAGCTTTCTTT. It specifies CASSQAITSGITEAFF.

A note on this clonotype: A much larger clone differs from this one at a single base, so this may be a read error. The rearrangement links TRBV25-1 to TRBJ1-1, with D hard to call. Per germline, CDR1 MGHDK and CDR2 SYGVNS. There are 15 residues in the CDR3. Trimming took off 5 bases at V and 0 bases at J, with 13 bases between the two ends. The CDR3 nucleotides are TGTGCCAGCAGTACTGGGATAGGGCTGAACACTGAAGCTTTCTTT. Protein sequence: CASSTGIGLNTEAFF.

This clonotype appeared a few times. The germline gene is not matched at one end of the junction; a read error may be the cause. The CDR3 DNA sequence: TGTGCCAGCCCCTGGAACAGGACTAACACTGAAACTTTCTTT. Protein sequence: CASPWNRTNTETFF. V and J are TRBV27 and TRBJ1-1; a weak D match, TRBD1 (5 bases). CDR3 length: 14 amino acids. Germline CDR1 and CDR2: MNHEY and SMNVEV (reference sequence).

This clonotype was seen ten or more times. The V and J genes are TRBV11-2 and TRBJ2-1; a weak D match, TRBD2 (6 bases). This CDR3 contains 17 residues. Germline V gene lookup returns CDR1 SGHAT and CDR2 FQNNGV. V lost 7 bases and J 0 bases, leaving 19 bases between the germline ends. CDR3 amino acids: CASKGGRGLSSYNEQFF. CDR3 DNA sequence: TGTGCCAGCAAAGGTGGTAGGGGACTGAGCTCCTACAATGAGCAGTTCTTC.

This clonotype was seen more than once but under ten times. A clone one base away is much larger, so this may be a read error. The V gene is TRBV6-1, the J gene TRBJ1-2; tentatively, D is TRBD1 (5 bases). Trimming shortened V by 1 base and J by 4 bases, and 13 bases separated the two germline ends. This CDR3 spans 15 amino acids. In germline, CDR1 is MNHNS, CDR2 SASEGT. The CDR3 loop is CASSEGVGQSYGYTF. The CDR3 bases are TGTGCCAGCAGTGAAGGGGTGGGGCAGAGCTATGGCTACACCTTC.

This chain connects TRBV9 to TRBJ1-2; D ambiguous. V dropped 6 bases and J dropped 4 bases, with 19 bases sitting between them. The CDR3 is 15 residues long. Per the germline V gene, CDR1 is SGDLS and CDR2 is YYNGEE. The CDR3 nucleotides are TGTGCCAGCACCAAAGGCCCGGGAGGGAGCTATGGCTACACCTTC. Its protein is CASTKGPGGSYGYTF. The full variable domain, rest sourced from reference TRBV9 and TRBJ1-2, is DSGVTQTPKHLITATGQRVTLRCSPRSGDLSVYWYQQSLDQGLQFLIQYYNGEERAKGNILERFSAQQFPDLHSELNLSSLELGDSALYFCASTKGPGGSYGYTFGSGTRLTVV.

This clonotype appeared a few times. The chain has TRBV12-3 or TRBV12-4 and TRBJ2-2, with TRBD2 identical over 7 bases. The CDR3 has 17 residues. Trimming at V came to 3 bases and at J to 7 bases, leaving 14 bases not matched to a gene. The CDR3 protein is CASSFPLLRESIGELFF. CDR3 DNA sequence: TGTGCCAGCAGTTTCCCCCTATTGCGGGAGTCCATCGGGGAGCTGTTTTTT.

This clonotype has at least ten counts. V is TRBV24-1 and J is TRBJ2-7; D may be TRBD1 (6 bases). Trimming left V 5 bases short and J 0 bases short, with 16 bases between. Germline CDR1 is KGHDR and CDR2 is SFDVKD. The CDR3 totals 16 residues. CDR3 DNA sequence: TGTGCCACCAGTGGTCTAACAGGGCGCAGCTCCTACGAGCAGTACTTC. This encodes CATSGLTGRSSYEQYF.

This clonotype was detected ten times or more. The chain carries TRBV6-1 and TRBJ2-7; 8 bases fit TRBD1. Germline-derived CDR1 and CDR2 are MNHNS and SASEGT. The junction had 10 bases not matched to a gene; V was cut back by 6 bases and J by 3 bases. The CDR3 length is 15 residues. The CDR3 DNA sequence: TGTGCCAGCAGACCCCCGGGACAGGTAAACTACGAGCAGTACTTC. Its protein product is CASRPPGQVNYEQYF.

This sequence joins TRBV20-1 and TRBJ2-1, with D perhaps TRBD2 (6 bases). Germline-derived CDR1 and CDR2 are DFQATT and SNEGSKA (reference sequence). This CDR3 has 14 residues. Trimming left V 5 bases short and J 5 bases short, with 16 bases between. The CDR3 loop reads CSAGLISGNNEQFF. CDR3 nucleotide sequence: TGCAGTGCTGGTCTGATTAGCGGTAACAATGAGCAGTTCTTC.

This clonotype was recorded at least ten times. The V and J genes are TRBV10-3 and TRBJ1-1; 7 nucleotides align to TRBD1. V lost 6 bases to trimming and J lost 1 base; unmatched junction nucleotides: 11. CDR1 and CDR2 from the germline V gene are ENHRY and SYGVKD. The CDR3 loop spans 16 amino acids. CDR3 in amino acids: CAIRDRSLTGNTEAFF. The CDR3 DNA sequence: TGTGCCATCAGGGACAGGAGTCTCACGGGGAACACTGAAGCTTTCTTT.

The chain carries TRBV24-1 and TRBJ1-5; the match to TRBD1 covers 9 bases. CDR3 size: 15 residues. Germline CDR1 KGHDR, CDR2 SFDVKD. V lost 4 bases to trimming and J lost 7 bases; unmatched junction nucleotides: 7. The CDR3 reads CATSDTGGAEQPQHF. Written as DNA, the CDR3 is TGTGCCACCAGTGACACAGGGGGCGCAGAGCAGCCCCAGCATTTT.

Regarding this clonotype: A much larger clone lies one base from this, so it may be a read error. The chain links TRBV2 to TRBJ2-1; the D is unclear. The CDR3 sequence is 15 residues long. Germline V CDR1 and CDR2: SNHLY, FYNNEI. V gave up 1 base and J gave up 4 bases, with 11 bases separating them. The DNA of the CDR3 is TGTGCCAGCAGTGAAGTTGCTTGGGCATACAATGAGCAGTTCTTC. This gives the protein CASSEVAWAYNEQFF.

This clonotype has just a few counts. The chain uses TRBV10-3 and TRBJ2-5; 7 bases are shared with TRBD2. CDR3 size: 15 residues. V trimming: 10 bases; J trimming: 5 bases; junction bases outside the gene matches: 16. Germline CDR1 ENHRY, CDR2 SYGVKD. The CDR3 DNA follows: TGTGCCACCCGTAGACCGGGTGGCGGGAGTGAGACCCAGTACTTC. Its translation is CATRRPGGGSETQYF.

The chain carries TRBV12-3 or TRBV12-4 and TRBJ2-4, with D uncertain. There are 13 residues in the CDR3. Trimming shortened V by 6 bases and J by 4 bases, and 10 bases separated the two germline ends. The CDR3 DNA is TGTGCCAGCAGGCCGAGCAGTAAAAACATTCAGTACTTC. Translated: CASRPSSKNIQYF.

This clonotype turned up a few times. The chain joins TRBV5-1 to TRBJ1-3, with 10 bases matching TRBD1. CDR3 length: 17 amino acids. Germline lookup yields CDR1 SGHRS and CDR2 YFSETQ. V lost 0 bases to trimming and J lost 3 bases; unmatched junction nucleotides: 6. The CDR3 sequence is CASSLGQGQGVGNTIYF. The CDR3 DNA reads TGCGCCAGCAGCTTGGGACAAGGACAGGGGGTTGGAAACACCATATATTTT.

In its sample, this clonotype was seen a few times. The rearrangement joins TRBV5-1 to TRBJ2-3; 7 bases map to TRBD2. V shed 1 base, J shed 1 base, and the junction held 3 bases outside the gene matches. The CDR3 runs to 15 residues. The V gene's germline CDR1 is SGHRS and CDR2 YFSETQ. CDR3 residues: CASSLSLAGTDTQYF. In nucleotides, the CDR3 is TGCGCCAGCAGCTTGTCCCTAGCGGGCACAGATACGCAGTATTTT.

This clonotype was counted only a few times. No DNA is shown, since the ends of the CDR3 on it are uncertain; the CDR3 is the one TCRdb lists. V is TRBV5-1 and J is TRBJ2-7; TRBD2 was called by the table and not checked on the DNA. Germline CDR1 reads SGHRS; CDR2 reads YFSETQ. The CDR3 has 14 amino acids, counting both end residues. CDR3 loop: CASTEVAGGILENF.

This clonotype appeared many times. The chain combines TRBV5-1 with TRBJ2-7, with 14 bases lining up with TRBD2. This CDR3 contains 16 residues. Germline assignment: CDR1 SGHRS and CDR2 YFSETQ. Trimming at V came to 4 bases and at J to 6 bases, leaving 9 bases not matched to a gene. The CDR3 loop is CASSTGLAGVSSEQYF. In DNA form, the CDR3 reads TGCGCCAGCAGCACGGGACTAGCGGGAGTGAGTTCCGAGCAGTACTTC.

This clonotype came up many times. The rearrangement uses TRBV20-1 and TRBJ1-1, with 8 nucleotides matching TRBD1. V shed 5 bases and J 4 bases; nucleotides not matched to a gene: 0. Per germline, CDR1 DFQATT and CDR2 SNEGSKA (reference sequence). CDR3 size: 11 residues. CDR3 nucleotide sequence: TGCAGTGCTGACAGGGGCACTGAAGCTTTCTTT. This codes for CSADRGTEAFF.